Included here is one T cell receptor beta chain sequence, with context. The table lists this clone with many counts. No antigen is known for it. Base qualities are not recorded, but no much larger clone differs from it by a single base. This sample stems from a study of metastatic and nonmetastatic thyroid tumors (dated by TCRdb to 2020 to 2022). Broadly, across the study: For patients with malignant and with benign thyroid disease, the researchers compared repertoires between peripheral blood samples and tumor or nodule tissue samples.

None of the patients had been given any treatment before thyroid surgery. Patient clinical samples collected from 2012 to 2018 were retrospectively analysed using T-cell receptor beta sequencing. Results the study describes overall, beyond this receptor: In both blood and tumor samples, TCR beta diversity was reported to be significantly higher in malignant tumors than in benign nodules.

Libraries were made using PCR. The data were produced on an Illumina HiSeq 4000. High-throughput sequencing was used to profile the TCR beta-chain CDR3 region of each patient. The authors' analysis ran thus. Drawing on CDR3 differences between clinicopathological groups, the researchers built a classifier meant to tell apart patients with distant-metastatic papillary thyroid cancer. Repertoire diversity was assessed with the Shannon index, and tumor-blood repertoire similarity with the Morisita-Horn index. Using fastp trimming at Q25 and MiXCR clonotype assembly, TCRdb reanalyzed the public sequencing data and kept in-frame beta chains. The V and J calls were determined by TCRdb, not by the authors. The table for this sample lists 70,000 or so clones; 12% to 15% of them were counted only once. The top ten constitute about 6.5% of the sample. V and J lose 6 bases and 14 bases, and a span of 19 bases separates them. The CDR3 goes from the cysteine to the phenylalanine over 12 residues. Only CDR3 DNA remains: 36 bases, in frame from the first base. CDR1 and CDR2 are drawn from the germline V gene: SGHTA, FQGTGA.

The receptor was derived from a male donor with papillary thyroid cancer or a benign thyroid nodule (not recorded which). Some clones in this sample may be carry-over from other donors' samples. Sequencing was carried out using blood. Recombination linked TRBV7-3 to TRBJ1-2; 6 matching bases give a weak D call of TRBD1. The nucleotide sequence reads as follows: TGTGCCAGCAGGTCTCCAAACGGACAGAATACCTTC. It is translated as CASRSPNGQNTF. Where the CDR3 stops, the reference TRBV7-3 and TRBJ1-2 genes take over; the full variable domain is GAGVSQTPSNKVTEKGKYVELRCDPISGHTALYWYRQSLGQGPEFLIYFQGTGAADDSGLPNDRFFAVRPEGSVSTLKIQRTERGDSAVYLCASRSPNGQNTFGSGTRLTVV.